The text below deals with one T cell receptor beta chain. The data belong to a study of T cell responses to AZD1222 COVID-19 vaccine. Trimming removed 1 base at V and 4 bases at J, with 13 bases between. The CDR3 loop spans 15 amino acids. Germline V gene sequence: CDR1 SGHAT, CDR2 FQNNGV. TCRdb keeps only in-frame clones here, not all; method: immunoSEQ multiplex PCR. The top ten hold roughly 21% of the sample, which has 80,000 to 95,000 clones, around 73% seen once. The chain employs TRBV11-2 and TRBJ1-2; a weak D match, TRBD1 (5 bases). The starting material was peripheral blood, obtained on day 0 of AZD1222 vaccination. This clonotype was sampled from an adult in good health. The CDR3 protein is CASSLGGGRSYGYTF. Here the CDR3 DNA reads TGTGCCAGCAGCTTAGGGGGGGGGAGATCCTATGGCTACACCTTC.